Shown below are 4 T cell receptor beta chains from a single sample sequenced in a study of T cells in women clearing cervical HPV infection. Clones were read by immunoSEQ multiplex PCR, and TCRdb kept only the in-frame ones, dropping some. The sample has tens of thousands of clones, and its top ten clones hold around 6.5%. The sample consisted of blood buffy coat. The receptor source for this set is a woman between 18 and 70 years old with a cervical HPV16 infection that either progressed to CIN3+ or cleared (not recorded which).

On this clone itself: The missing CDR3 end, 3 residues past where the read stops, is filled in from the germline J gene. V and J are TRBV6-2 or TRBV6-3 and TRBJ2-1; TRBD2 is a possible D gene (5 bases). This CDR3 has 12 amino acids. Deletions cut 0 bases from V and 8 bases from J, with 5 bases between. Germline assignment: CDR1 MNHEY and CDR2 SVGEGT. The DNA read from the CDR3 is TGTGCCAGCAGTTACTCGAGGGATGAG. Translating it yields CASSYSRDE. The full CDR3 protein reads CASSYSRDEQFF.

As regards this clone: The sequenced fragment ends 3 residues before the CDR3 boundary, so the rest is inferred from the germline J gene. At the DNA level, this CDR3 is encoded by other sequences in the same sample as well. J is TRBJ1-1 and V is TRBV29-1; D perhaps matches TRBD1 (5 bases). CDR3 length: 13 amino acids. The V gene's germline CDR1 is SQVTM and CDR2 ANQGSEA. The DNA read from the CDR3 is TGCAGCGTTGTAGATACCGGGGGAGGGGTG. It encodes CSVVDTGGGV. The complete CDR3 sequence is CSVVDTGGGVAFF.

As regards this clone: Coverage ceases 3 residues before the CDR3 finishes, and the germline J gene fills in the end. The rearrangement links TRBV19 to TRBJ2-3, with 9 positions matching TRBD1. In germline, CDR1 is LNHDA, CDR2 SQIVND (reference sequence). The CDR3 is 15 amino acids. CDR3 protein: CASRLGTGHNQPQYF. The DNA read from the CDR3 is TGTGCCAGTAGACTCGGGACAGGGCATAATCAGCCG.

Remarks on this clone: The read terminates 3 residues ahead of where the CDR3 ends, so the germline J gene completes it. The V call is TRBV5-4, the J call TRBJ2-7; D is perhaps TRBD1 (6 bases). The V and J ends lost 0 bases and 6 bases respectively, with 10 bases between them. The germline gives CDR1 SGHNT, CDR2 YYREEE (reference sequence). This CDR3 comprises 13 residues. The sequenced CDR3 bases are TGTGCCAGCAGCTTGGACAGGGTGTCCGAG. As protein: CASSLDRVSE. The entire CDR3 sequence reads CASSLDRVSEQYF.